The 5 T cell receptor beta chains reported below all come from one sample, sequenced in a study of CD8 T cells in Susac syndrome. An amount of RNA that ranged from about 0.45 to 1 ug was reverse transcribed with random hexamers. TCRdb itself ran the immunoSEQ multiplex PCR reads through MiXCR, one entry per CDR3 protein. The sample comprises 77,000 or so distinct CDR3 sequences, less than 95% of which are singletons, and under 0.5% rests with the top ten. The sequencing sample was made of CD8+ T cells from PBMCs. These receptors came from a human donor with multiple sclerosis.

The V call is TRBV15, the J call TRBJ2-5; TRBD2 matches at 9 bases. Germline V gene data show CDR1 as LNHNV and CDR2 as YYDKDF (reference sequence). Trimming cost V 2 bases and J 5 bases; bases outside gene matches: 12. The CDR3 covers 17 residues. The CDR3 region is CATSRSSGTSYSETQYF. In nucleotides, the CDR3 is TGTGCCACCAGCAGATCTTCCGGGACTAGCTATTCGGAGACCCAGTACTTC. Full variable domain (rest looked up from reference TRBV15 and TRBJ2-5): DAMVIQNPRYQVTQFGKPVTLSCSQTLNHNVMYWYQQKSSQAPKLLFHYYDKDFNNEADTPDNFQSRRPNTSFCFLDIRSPGLGDTAMYLCATSRSSGTSYSETQYFGPGTRLLVL.

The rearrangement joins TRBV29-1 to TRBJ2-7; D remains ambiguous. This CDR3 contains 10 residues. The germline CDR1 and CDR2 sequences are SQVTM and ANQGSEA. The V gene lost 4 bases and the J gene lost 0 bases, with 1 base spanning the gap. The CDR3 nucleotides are TGCAGCGTTGTCTCCTACGAGCAGTACTTC. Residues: CSVVSYEQYF.

Written as DNA, the CDR3 is TGTGCCAGCAGCTTAGTGTCCGCGGGGGGTCGGGAAGAGACCCAGTACTTC. Its protein product is CASSLVSAGGREETQYF. The gene calls are TRBV7-9 and TRBJ2-5; 8 nucleotides match TRBD2. V gave up 1 base and J gave up 3 bases; unmatched junction bases: 10. Germline V CDR1 and CDR2: SEHNR, FQNEAQ (reference sequence). The length of the CDR3 is 17 residues. The entire variable domain, with the rest obtained from reference TRBV7-9 and TRBJ2-5, is as follows: DTGVSQNPRHKITKRGQNVTFRCDPISEHNRLYWYRQTLGQGPEFLTYFQNEAQLEKSRLLSDRFSAERPKGSFSTLEIQRTEQGDSAMYLCASSLVSAGGREETQYFGPGTRLLVL.

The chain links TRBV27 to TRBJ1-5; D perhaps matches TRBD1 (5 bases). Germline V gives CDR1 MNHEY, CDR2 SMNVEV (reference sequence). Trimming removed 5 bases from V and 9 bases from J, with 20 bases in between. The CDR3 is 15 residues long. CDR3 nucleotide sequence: TGTGCCAGCAGTCCTTCTGTCGGGGCCCTGGGGCCCCAGCATTTT. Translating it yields CASSPSVGALGPQHF.

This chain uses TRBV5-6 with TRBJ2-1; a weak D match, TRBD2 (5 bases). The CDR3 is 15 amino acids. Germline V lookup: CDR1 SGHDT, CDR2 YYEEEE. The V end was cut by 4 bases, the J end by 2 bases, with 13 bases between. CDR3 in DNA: TGTGCCAGCAGCGCGGGTAGGGTGCCCTACAATGAGCAGTTCTTC. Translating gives CASSAGRVPYNEQFF. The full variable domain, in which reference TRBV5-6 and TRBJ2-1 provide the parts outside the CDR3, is DAGVTQSPTHLIKTRGQQVTLRCSPKSGHDTVSWYQQALGQGPQFIFQYYEEEERQRGNFPDRFSGHQFPNYSSELNVNALLLGDSALYLCASSAGRVPYNEQFFGPGTRLTVL.